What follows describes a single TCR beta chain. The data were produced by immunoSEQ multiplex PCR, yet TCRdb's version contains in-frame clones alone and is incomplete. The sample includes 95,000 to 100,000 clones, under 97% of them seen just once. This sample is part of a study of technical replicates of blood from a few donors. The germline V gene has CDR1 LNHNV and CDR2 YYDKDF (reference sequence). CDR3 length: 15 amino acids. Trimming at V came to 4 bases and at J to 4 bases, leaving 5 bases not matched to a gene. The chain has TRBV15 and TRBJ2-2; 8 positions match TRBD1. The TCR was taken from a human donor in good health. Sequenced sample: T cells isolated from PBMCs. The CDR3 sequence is CATSIRDRITGELFF. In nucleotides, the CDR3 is TGTGCCACCAGCATCCGGGACAGGATCACCGGGGAGCTGTTTTTT.